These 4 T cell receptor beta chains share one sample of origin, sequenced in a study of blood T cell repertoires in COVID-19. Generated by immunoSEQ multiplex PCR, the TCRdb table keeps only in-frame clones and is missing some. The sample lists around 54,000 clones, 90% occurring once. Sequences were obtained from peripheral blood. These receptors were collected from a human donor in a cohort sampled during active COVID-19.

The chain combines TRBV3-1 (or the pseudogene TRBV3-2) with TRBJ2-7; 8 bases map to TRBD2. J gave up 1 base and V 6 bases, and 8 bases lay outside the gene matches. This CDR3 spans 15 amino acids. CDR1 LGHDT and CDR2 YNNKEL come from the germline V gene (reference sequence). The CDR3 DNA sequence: TGTGCCAGCAGACATAGCGGGACACTTTCCTACGAGCAGTACTTC. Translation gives CASRHSGTLSYEQYF.

The CDR3 spells CASSIEAGAYEQYF. The CDR3 DNA reads TGTGCCAGTAGTATAGAGGCAGGGGCCTACGAGCAGTACTTC. The chain links TRBV19 to TRBJ2-7; tentative D call: TRBD1 (6 bases). Germline V gene sequence: CDR1 LNHDA, CDR2 SQIVND (reference sequence). The CDR3 loop spans 14 amino acids. Trimming took 0 bases from V and 2 from J, leaving 8 bases between them.

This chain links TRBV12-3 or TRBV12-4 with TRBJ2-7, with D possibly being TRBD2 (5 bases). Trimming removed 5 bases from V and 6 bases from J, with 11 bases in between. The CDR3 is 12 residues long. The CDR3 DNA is TGTGCCAGCAGTGTGGACTTCTCCGAGCAGTACTTC. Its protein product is CASSVDFSEQYF.

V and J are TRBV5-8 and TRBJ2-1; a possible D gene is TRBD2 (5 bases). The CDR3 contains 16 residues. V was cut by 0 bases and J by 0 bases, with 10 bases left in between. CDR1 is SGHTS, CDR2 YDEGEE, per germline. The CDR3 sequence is CASSLGRVLSYNEQFF. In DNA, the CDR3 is TGTGCCAGCAGCTTGGGGCGGGTACTCTCCTACAATGAGCAGTTCTTC.